The clone carrying this TCR beta chain appeared a single time. Its antigen is still unknown. The data were taken from a study of T cell responses to AZD1222 COVID-19 vaccine. The CDR3 is 14 residues long. CDR1 and CDR2 (germline): LNHDA, SQIVND (reference sequence). Losses at the gene ends were 3 bases for V and 10 bases for J; bases not matched to a gene: 8. Findings and caveats of the study: The number of AZD1222 recipients seropositive at baseline was only five to seven. Among vaccine-associated CD4 TCRs, coverage spanned spike, with dominance at 160-218 and 743-854. Clonal diversity was possibly underestimated; the donors were predominantly white British and more often female. The study found Spike-specific TCR breadth and depth rose after two AZD1222 doses.

TCRdb's copy holds only in-frame clones and misses some; the assay was immunoSEQ multiplex PCR. The table has about 70,000 clones, roughly 86% seen once. The origin of this receptor is an adult in good health. The specimen was peripheral blood, collected on day 0 of MenACWY control vaccination. The chain carries TRBV19 and TRBJ1-1, with 10 bases that match TRBD1. The CDR3 DNA follows: TGTGCCAGTAGTATTTCAGGACAGGGGGTCGGAGCTTTCTTT. Protein sequence: CASSISGQGVGAFF.